This T cell receptor (beta chain) originates from a study of breast tumors, draining lymph nodes, adjacent tissues. Study results and limitations: Tumor T cell lymph node origin was a supported hypothesis, not proven. Tumor TCR diversity was below lymph nodes but above nontumor tissue.

Each CDR3 protein is one row after TCRdb ran MiXCR on the multiplex PCR reads. The sample includes about 200,000 distinct CDR3 sequences, 30% to 35% seen only once; the top ten take over 3.5%. The CDR3 sequence runs 8 residues, both termini included. In germline, CDR1 is SGHDN, CDR2 FVKESK. Worth noting for this clonotype: Its antigen is unidentified. Since no conserved phenylalanine or tryptophan closes the CDR3, a read error is the likely cause. Because the CDR3's place on the DNA is in doubt, the DNA is left out and the CDR3 is given as listed by TCRdb.

Breast cancer patients provided tissue from their axillary draining lymph nodes. The sequence derives from a female donor with breast cancer. Some clones in this sample may be carry-over from other donors' samples. The rearrangement joins TRBV14 to TRBJ2-2; the D call TRBD2 from the table was never checked on the DNA. Sequencing input: axillary lymph node tissue. This CDR3 is CASSLAGE.